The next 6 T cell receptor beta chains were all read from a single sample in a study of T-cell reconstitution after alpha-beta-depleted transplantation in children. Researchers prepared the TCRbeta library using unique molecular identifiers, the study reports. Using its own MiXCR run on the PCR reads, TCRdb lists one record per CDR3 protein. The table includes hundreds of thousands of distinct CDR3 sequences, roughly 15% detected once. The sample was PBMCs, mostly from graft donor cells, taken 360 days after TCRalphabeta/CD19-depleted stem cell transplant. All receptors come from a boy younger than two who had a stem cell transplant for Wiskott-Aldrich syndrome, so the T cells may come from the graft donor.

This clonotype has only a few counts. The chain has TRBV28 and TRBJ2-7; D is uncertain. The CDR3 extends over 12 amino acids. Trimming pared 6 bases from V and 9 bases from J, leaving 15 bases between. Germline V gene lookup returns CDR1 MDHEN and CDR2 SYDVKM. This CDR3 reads CASSPDPSAQYF. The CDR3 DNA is TGTGCCAGCAGCCCGGACCCTTCGGCGCAGTACTTC. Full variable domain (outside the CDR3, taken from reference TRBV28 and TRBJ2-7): DVKVTQSSRYLVKRTGEKVFLECVQDMDHENMFWYRQDPGLGLRLIYFSYDVKMKEKGDIPEGYSVSREKKERFSLILESASTNQTSMYLCASSPDPSAQYFGPGTRLTVT.

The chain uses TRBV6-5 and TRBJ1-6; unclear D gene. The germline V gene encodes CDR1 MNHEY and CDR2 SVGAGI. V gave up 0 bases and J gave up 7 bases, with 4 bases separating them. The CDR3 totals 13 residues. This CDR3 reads CASSYSPNSPLHF. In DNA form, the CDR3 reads TGTGCCAGCAGTTACTCGCCGAATTCACCCCTCCACTTT.

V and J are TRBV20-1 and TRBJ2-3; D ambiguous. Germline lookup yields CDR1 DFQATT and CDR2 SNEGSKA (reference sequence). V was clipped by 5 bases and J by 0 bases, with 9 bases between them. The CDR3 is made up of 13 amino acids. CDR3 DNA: TGCAGTGCTCTTAATCCTAGCACAGATACGCAGTATTTT. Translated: CSALNPSTDTQYF.

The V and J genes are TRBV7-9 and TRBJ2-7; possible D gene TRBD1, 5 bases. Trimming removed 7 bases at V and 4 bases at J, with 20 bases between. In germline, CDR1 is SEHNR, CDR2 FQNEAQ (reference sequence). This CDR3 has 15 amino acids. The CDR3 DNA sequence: TGTGCCAGCACCAGGGCTTCCTCTAAATCTTACGAGCAGTACTTC. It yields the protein CASTRASSKSYEQYF.

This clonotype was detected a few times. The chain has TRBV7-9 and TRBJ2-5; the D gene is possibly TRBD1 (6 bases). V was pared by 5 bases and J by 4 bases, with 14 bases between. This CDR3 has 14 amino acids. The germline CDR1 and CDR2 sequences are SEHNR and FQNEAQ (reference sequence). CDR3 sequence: CASSRQAEIETQYF. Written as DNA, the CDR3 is TGTGCCAGCAGCCGACAGGCAGAAATAGAGACCCAGTACTTC.

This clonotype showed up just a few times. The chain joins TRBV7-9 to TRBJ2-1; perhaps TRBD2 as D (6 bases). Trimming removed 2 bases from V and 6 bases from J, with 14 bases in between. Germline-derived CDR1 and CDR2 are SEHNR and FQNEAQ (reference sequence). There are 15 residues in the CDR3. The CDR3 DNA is TGTGCCAGCAGCTTAATACAGCGGGCGAGCAATGAGCAGTTCTTC. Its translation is CASSLIQRASNEQFF.